This TCR beta chain was documented in a study of T cell responses to AZD1222 COVID-19 vaccine. Study results and limitations: Along spike, vaccine-associated CD4 TCRs were found throughout, with dominance at 160-218 and 743-854. Reportedly, close to half of spike-specific TCRs are directed against unmutated variant regions. The donors showed a predominance of white British ancestry and of females, with possible underestimation of clonal diversity.

This clone has a single count. Its target is unknown. Measured with immunoSEQ multiplex PCR; TCRdb has only the in-frame clones, and not every one. Among approximately 120,000 clones listed, around 83% were seen once. The CDR3 runs 14 residues. V shed 3 bases, J shed 6 bases, and the junction held 5 bases outside the gene matches. Germline lookup yields CDR1 SGHRS and CDR2 YFSETQ. This TCR was sampled from an adult who received the AZD1222 COVID-19 vaccine. Sequences were derived from peripheral blood, sampled 28 days after the second AZD1222 dose. The J gene is TRBJ2-7, the V gene TRBV5-1, with TRBD1 matching 11 bases. The CDR3 protein is CASSSTGTGGEQYF. The CDR3 region has the DNA TGCGCCAGCAGCTCAACCGGGACAGGGGGCGAGCAGTACTTC.